These T cell receptor beta chains were read from a single sample in a study of blood T cell repertoires in COVID-19. Only in-frame clones appear in the TCRdb table, and some are missing; sequencing was by immunoSEQ multiplex PCR. The sample shows 170,000 or so clones, roughly 90% of them seen only once. The sequencing sample was made of PBMCs or T cells enriched from blood (not recorded which). The receptors were gathered from a woman between 45 and 60 years old who had recovered from COVID-19. Both conserved end residues are part of each CDR3. Fields, in order: J gene, D gene, V gene, CDR3 protein. A D gene is named only where the DNA matches it firmly.

>TRBJ2-5|TRBD2|TRBV5-4
CASSLAGGGETQYF
>TRBJ1-4|NA|TRBV4-3
CASSHRTGADPGKLFF
>TRBJ1-1|NA|TRBV18
CASSPPQGARGEAFF
>TRBJ2-1|TRBD2|TRBV11-3
CASSPARASGGRNEQFF
>TRBJ2-1|TRBD1|TRBV7-7
CASSLAETGAPREQFF
>TRBJ1-2|TRBD1|TRBV19
CASSSGGTGGGYTF
>TRBJ2-1|NA|TRBV27
CASRDWGGNEQFF
>TRBJ2-1|TRBD2|TRBV11-3
CASSPGGYNEQFF
>TRBJ2-1|NA|TRBV5-1
CASSLAEAGPEGNEQFF
>TRBJ1-1|NA|TRBV6-5
CASSPYGQEAFF
>TRBJ2-5|NA|TRBV12-3/TRBV12-4
CASSLGRLETQYF
>TRBJ1-5|NA|TRBV30
CAWSVLGQPQHF
>TRBJ2-7|NA|TRBV6-2/TRBV6-3
CASSYGAARDEQYF
>TRBJ2-1|NA|TRBV7-8
CASSRGPSSYNEQFF
>TRBJ2-3|NA|TRBV24-1
CATANRVSTDTQYF
>TRBJ1-1|NA|TRBV5-1
CASSLGPRGNTEAFF
>TRBJ2-3|NA|TRBV6-5
CASSLLGGSTDTQYF
>TRBJ1-2|TRBD1|TRBV6-5
CASRPPTGALTGSTF
>TRBJ2-7|TRBD1|TRBV5-4
CASSSRGGDRPYEQYF
>TRBJ2-1|NA|TRBV7-2
CASSLYSGIYNEQFF
>TRBJ2-1|TRBD1|TRBV11-1
CASSSRQGARNEQFF
>TRBJ2-5|NA|TRBV18
CASSQGHTETQYF
>TRBJ1-1|TRBD1|TRBV9
CASSGTGVTEAFF
>TRBJ2-3|NA|TRBV19
CASSRGLADTQYF